A selection of T cell receptor beta chains follows, all from one sample in a study of OX40 agonist ivuxolimab in advanced cancers. Measured with immunoSEQ multiplex PCR; TCRdb has only the in-frame clones, and not every one. The table lists 30,000 to 45,000 clones, 82% of them singletons. Sample: CD4+ or CD8+ T cells sorted from blood, taken in a trial of the OX40 agonist ivuxolimab. The receptor set was obtained from an adult with an advanced solid tumor such as melanoma, head and neck, liver or kidney cancer. CDR3s include the opening cysteine and the closing phenylalanine or tryptophan.

v_gene: TRBV9; CDR3aa: CASSPRLRGLRYNEQFF
v_gene: TRBV30; CDR3aa: CAWRDRGNSPLHF
v_gene: TRBV10-2; CDR3aa: CASSSGAYEQYF
v_gene: TRBV7-9; CDR3aa: CASSLEGSRGSEQFF
v_gene: TRBV4-2; CDR3aa: CASSQDRTGRDGYTF
v_gene: TRBV7-5; CDR3aa: CARSLGRGTSGGQETQYF
v_gene: TRBV28; CDR3aa: CASREAGNQDTQYF
v_gene: TRBV19; CDR3aa: CASTRPGVDSNQPQHF
v_gene: TRBV28; CDR3aa: CASITGTGVQPQHF
v_gene: TRBV6-1; CDR3aa: CASIRVANEKLFF
v_gene: TRBV5-6; CDR3aa: CASSPWQENTEAFF
v_gene: TRBV28; CDR3aa: CASIKLGPTDTQYF
v_gene: TRBV7-3; CDR3aa: CASSLGGVGYEQYF
v_gene: TRBV2; CDR3aa: CASWKGGDRGRTEAFF
v_gene: TRBV7-8; CDR3aa: CASSLARKDEQYF
v_gene: TRBV28; CDR3aa: CASSPAARYEQYF
v_gene: TRBV9; CDR3aa: CASSAEQGINTEAFF
v_gene: TRBV6-1; CDR3aa: CASSVAGEKLFF
v_gene: TRBV18; CDR3aa: CASSRKQGRDNQPQHF
v_gene: TRBV6-1; CDR3aa: CASSLIKGVETQYF
v_gene: TRBV7-8; CDR3aa: CASSLDRGANTGELFF
v_gene: TRBV5-1; CDR3aa: CASSDDFYGYTF
v_gene: TRBV11-2; CDR3aa: CASSLDWTLRGDTEAFF
v_gene: TRBV20-1; CDR3aa: CSASREYF
v_gene: TRBV5-4; CDR3aa: CASSLRTSGRADTQYF
v_gene: TRBV28; CDR3aa: CASSLGRNTEAFF
v_gene: TRBV30; CDR3aa: CAWSYGAYGYTF
v_gene: TRBV28; CDR3aa: CASSLDGPRETQYF
v_gene: TRBV19; CDR3aa: CASSAGRETQYF